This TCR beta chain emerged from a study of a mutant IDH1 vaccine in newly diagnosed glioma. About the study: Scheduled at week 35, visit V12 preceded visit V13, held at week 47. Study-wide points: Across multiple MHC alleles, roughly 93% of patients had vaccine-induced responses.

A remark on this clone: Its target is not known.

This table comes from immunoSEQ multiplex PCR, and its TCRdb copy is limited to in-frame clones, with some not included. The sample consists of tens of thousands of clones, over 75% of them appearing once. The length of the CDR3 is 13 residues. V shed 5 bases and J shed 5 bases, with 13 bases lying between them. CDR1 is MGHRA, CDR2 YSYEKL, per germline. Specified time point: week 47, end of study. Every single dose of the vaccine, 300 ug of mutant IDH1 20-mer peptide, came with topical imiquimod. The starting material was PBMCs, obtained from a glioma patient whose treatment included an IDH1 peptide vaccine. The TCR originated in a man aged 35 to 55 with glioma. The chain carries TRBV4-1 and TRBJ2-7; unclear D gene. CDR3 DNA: TGCGCCAGCAGCGGACGGCCGGACCACGAGCAGTACTTC. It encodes CASSGRPDHEQYF.